This is a list of T cell receptor beta chains from one sample in a study of blood T cell repertoires in COVID-19. TCRdb's table, derived via immunoSEQ multiplex PCR, lists solely in-frame clones and lacks some. This repertoire shows hundreds of thousands of clones, about 89% found once; its top ten account for under 3%. The source material was peripheral blood. The receptors here all came from a woman in her fifties or sixties with COVID-19, enrolled during active disease. The CDR3 runs from the conserved cysteine through the conserved F or W. The order of the fields is J gene, D gene, clone size, V gene, CDR3 protein, CDR3 DNA. D genes are given only for firm matches. Clone size appears in some rows only: once, few, many, or a class for an expanded clone.

J: TRBJ2-5
D: .
size: once
V: TRBV9
CDR3: CASSETPRETQYF
DNA: TGTGCCAGCAGTGAGACACCCCGGGAGACCCAGTACTTC

J: TRBJ1-1
D: .
size: .
V: TRBV19
CDR3: CASSLAHLNTEAFF
DNA: TGTGCCAGTAGTCTAGCCCATTTGAACACTGAAGCTTTCTTT

J: TRBJ1-2
D: .
size: once
V: TRBV2
CDR3: CASSEDRRPYGYTF
DNA: TGTGCCAGCAGTGAGGACAGAAGGCCCTATGGCTACACCTTC

J: TRBJ1-2
D: .
size: .
V: TRBV11-2
CDR3: CASSPGPNYGYTF
DNA: TGTGCCAGCTCTCCGGGTCCTAACTATGGCTACACCTTC

J: TRBJ2-1
D: .
size: .
V: TRBV29-1
CDR3: CSVEFGGSYNEQFF
DNA: TGCAGCGTTGAATTCGGGGGCTCCTACAATGAGCAGTTCTTC

J: TRBJ1-2
D: .
size: .
V: TRBV4-1
CDR3: CASSQDLLGYTF
DNA: TGCGCCAGCAGCCAAGATCTTCTGGGCTACACCTTC

J: TRBJ2-1
D: .
size: .
V: TRBV6-5
CDR3: CASRPTRLGYNEQFF
DNA: TGTGCCAGCAGACCGACTAGGTTGGGATACAATGAGCAGTTCTTC

J: TRBJ1-1
D: .
size: .
V: TRBV28
CDR3: CASRAAGLWAFF
DNA: TGTGCCAGCAGAGCAGCGGGCCTCTGGGCTTTCTTT

J: TRBJ2-3
D: TRBD2
size: .
V: TRBV5-1
CDR3: CASRGRGDTDTQYF
DNA: TGCGCCAGCAGAGGGCGGGGGGACACAGATACGCAGTATTTT

J: TRBJ2-2
D: TRBD1
size: .
V: TRBV18
CDR3: CASSPPGQGTGELFF
DNA: TGTGCCAGCTCACCACCGGGACAGGGGACCGGGGAGCTGTTTTTT

J: TRBJ2-3
D: TRBD2
size: .
V: TRBV4-1
CDR3: CASSQAHLSSGAWDTQYF
DNA: TGCGCCAGCAGCCAAGCCCATCTGTCGAGCGGGGCCTGGGATACGCAGTATTTT

J: TRBJ2-1
D: TRBD2
size: .
V: TRBV19
CDR3: CASSTTSGGYNEQFF
DNA: TGTGCCAGTAGTACTACTAGCGGGGGTTACAATGAGCAGTTCTTC

J: TRBJ1-3
D: .
size: .
V: TRBV5-1
CDR3: CAIPAGGNTIYF
DNA: TGCGCCATCCCGGCAGGGGGAAACACCATATATTTT

J: TRBJ2-1
D: TRBD1
size: once
V: TRBV18
CDR3: CASSSGQGAYNEQFF
DNA: TGTGCCAGCTCATCGGGACAGGGGGCCTACAATGAGCAGTTCTTC

J: TRBJ1-1
D: .
size: .
V: TRBV5-1
CDR3: CASSFVGGNTEAFF
DNA: TGCGCCAGCAGCTTTGTGGGGGGGAACACTGAAGCTTTCTTT

J: TRBJ2-1
D: TRBD2
size: .
V: TRBV5-6
CDR3: CASSAPGLASGEQFF
DNA: TGTGCCAGCAGCGCGCCGGGACTAGCCTCGGGTGAGCAGTTCTTC

J: TRBJ2-2
D: .
size: .
V: TRBV5-8
CDR3: CASSLSGEQIFTGELFF
DNA: TGTGCCAGCAGCTTGTCGGGGGAGCAAATCTTCACCGGGGAGCTGTTTTTT